One sample yielded the 11 T cell receptor beta chains listed below, sequenced in a study of cytomegalovirus exposure and HLA in healthy donors. 13 Jbeta primers and 60 Vbeta primers were used for the PCR. The table came from immunoSEQ multiplex PCR; TCRdb's copy has only in-frame clones and leaves some out. Of 120,000 or so clones listed, more than 80% were seen once; the top ten hold around 8.9%. The material sequenced was PBMCs. The receptors derive from a man aged 25-40 years in good health and CMV-seropositive.

This chain joins TRBV10-3 and TRBJ2-7; D is perhaps TRBD2 (5 bases). V was pared by 8 bases and J by 7 bases, with 21 bases between. CDR3 length: 14 residues. Looked up from germline, CDR1 is ENHRY and CDR2 is SYGVKD. CDR3 bases: TGTGCCATCTGGACCGGAAGCCCCTCGGGGGAGCAGTACTTC. Amino acid sequence: CAIWTGSPSGEQYF.

The chain joins TRBV7-9 to TRBJ2-5, with TRBD1 identical over 9 bases. The CDR3 covers 13 residues. Losses at the gene ends were 7 bases for V and 5 bases for J; bases not matched to a gene: 5. The V gene's germline CDR1 is SEHNR and CDR2 FQNEAQ (reference sequence). As DNA, the CDR3 is TGTGCCAGCATTCTACAGGGGGCTGAGACCCAGTACTTC. This sequence encodes CASILQGAETQYF. The variable domain in full, completed from reference TRBV7-9 and TRBJ2-5, reads DTGVSQNPRHKITKRGQNVTFRCDPISEHNRLYWYRQTLGQGPEFLTYFQNEAQLEKSRLLSDRFSAERPKGSFSTLEIQRTEQGDSAMYLCASILQGAETQYFGPGTRLLVL.

V usage is TRBV7-9 and J usage is TRBJ1-5; D is uncertain. Germline V gene data show CDR1 as SEHNR and CDR2 as FQNEAQ (reference sequence). V shed 7 bases and J shed 3 bases, with 10 bases lying between them. This CDR3 region has 13 residues. This chain's CDR3 is CASTQNFNQPQHF. The CDR3 DNA reads as TGTGCCAGCACCCAGAATTTCAATCAGCCCCAGCATTTT.

The genes are TRBV5-1 and TRBJ1-2; 8 bases line up with TRBD1. Germline lookup yields CDR1 SGHRS and CDR2 YFSETQ. The CDR3 runs 13 residues. J lost 6 bases, V lost 7 bases, and 8 bases had no gene match. The CDR3 sequence: CASGRGQGHGYTF. The CDR3 DNA follows: TGCGCCAGCGGGCGCGGACAGGGCCATGGCTACACCTTC.

Note on this clone: Additional DNA sequences in this sample encode the identical CDR3. The rearrangement joins TRBV6-5 to TRBJ2-3; perhaps TRBD2 as D (6 bases). CDR3 size: 12 residues. Trimming pared 8 bases from V and 1 base from J, leaving 7 bases between. Germline CDR1 and CDR2: MNHEY and SVGAGI. The CDR3 coding sequence is TGTGCCAGCGGGACTCGCACAGATACGCAGTATTTT. Amino acid sequence: CASGTRTDTQYF.

The chain is built from TRBV5-6 and TRBJ2-5, with TRBD1 matching over 10 bases. Per germline, CDR1 SGHDT and CDR2 YYEEEE. The CDR3 has 16 amino acids. Trimming cost V 4 bases and J 4 bases; bases outside gene matches: 10. CDR3 coding DNA: TGTGCCAGCAGCACACGGACAGGGGGTTGGGGAGAGACCCAGTACTTC. It translates to CASSTRTGGWGETQYF.

The chain links TRBV4-1 to TRBJ2-7; possibly TRBD1 for D (5 bases). V lost 4 bases to trimming and J lost 2 bases, with 15 bases between them. Germline V CDR1 and CDR2: MGHRA, YSYEKL. The CDR3 is made up of 15 amino acids. The CDR3 loop reads CASSPSQTDTYEQYF. The CDR3 coding sequence is TGCGCCAGCAGCCCCTCCCAGACAGATACCTACGAGCAGTACTTC.

V gene TRBV4-1 combines with J gene TRBJ1-4; possibly TRBD1 for D (6 bases). Germline loops: CDR1 MGHRA, CDR2 YSYEKL. V was shortened by 4 bases and J by 11 bases, with 20 bases between the two germline ends. This CDR3 spans 15 amino acids. In DNA form, the CDR3 reads TGCGCCAGCAGCCTTTTTGGGAGGGGGTTGGAGAAACTGTTTTTT. Its translation is CASSLFGRGLEKLFF.

J is TRBJ2-3 and V is TRBV5-1, with D perhaps TRBD1 (6 bases). Germline values: CDR1 SGHRS, CDR2 YFSETQ. V lost 4 bases, J lost 3 bases, and 12 bases lay in between. The CDR3 runs 14 residues. In nucleotides, the CDR3 is TGCGCCAGCAGCGCACAGGGTAAGACAGATACGCAGTATTTT. Residues: CASSAQGKTDTQYF.

This clone appeared a single time. This sequence joins TRBV2 and TRBJ2-1, with TRBD2 identical over 10 bases. CDR3 length equals 17 residues. J gave up 6 bases and V 4 bases, and 12 bases lay outside the gene matches. Germline loops: CDR1 SNHLY, CDR2 FYNNEI. CDR3 protein: CASSGTSGDYTVNEQFF. CDR3 coding DNA: TGTGCCAGCAGTGGGACTAGCGGAGATTACACGGTCAATGAGCAGTTCTTC.

V is TRBV6-5 and J is TRBJ1-5; 11 bases agree with TRBD1. Germline V gene sequence: CDR1 MNHEY, CDR2 SVGAGI. CDR3 size: 15 residues. Unmatched junction bases numbered 8, after V lost 6 bases and J lost 7 bases. The CDR3 sequence is CASSYKGTGGQPQHF. The CDR3 DNA follows: TGTGCCAGCAGCTATAAAGGGACAGGGGGACAGCCCCAGCATTTT.